The text below deals with one TCR beta chain. Authors' methods: By means of reference gene primer amplification, nucleated cell counts were estimated. Sequencing used immunoSEQ multiplex PCR; TCRdb keeps in-frame clones, though not all of them. V, J and clone size derive from that table, while D and trimming were established from the DNA sequence. The sample holds hundreds of thousands of clones; 85% to 90% are singletons and the top ten take approximately 4.1%. This sample is drawn from a study of blood T cell repertoires in COVID-19. Study-level information: Samples came from the United States, Italy and Spain, spanning acute and convalescent COVID-19.

The ends lost 1 base at V and 4 bases at J; junction bases unmatched: 8. This CDR3 region has 16 residues. Germline CDR1 and CDR2: SGHNT and YENEEA. All enrollees were about 18 to 95 years old and from roughly 22 US areas. V is TRBV11-3 and J is TRBJ2-3; 7 bases line up with TRBD2. The sequencing sample was made of PBMCs or T cells enriched from blood (not recorded which). This TCR came from a woman aged 25 to 39 who had recovered from COVID-19. This CDR3 is CASSLGRAGASDTQYF. The DNA for the CDR3 is TGTGCCAGCAGCTTAGGTCGTGCGGGAGCTTCAGATACGCAGTATTTT.